Listed below are T cell receptor beta chains from one sample, sequenced in a study of blood T cell repertoires in COVID-19. The table came from immunoSEQ multiplex PCR; TCRdb's copy has only in-frame clones and leaves some out. The table shows about 190,000 clones, with around 82% occurring only once. The sequencing sample was made of peripheral blood. Every receptor here comes from a man older than 75 with COVID-19, enrolled during active disease. Both conserved end residues are part of each CDR3. The D gene is left open where the match is weak. The listing skips clone size in some rows; elsewhere it reads once, few, many or a size class.

CDR3aa,CDR3nt,abundance,d_gene,v_gene,j_gene
CATSDSGINTGELFF,TGTGCCACCAGTGATTCCGGGATCAACACCGGGGAGCTGTTTTTT,-,-,TRBV24-1,TRBJ2-2
CATTPGEHNQETQYF,TGTGCCACCACCCCGGGGGAGCACAATCAAGAGACCCAGTACTTC,-,-,TRBV10-3,TRBJ2-5
CASSQEEPLNEKLFF,TGTGCCAGCAGCCAAGAGGAGCCGCTTAATGAAAAACTGTTTTTT,-,-,TRBV4-2,TRBJ1-4
CASSVGTGGRNQPQHF,TGTGCCAGCAGCGTAGGGACAGGGGGCCGCAATCAGCCCCAGCATTTT,few,TRBD1,TRBV5-8,TRBJ1-5
CAILTGTGDGYTF,TGCGCCATCCTAACCGGGACAGGCGATGGCTACACCTTC,-,TRBD1,TRBV23-1,TRBJ1-2
CASSIGQGNSPLHF,TGTGCCAGTAGTATAGGACAGGGCAACTCACCCCTCCACTTT,-,TRBD1,TRBV19,TRBJ1-6
CASSLSPQNYGYTF,TGTGCCAGCAGTTTGTCCCCTCAGAACTATGGCTACACCTTC,-,-,TRBV27,TRBJ1-2
CASSGGEGVEQYF,TGTGCCAGCTCCGGAGGGGAGGGCGTAGAGCAGTACTTC,-,TRBD2,TRBV18,TRBJ2-7
CASSSSGGPTDTQYF,TGTGCCAGCAGCTCATCGGGGGGGCCGACAGATACGCAGTATTTT,-,TRBD2,TRBV11-1,TRBJ2-3
CASSLDRGSYGYTF,TGTGCCAGCAGCTTAGACAGGGGTAGCTATGGCTACACCTTC,-,-,TRBV11-2,TRBJ1-2
CASSENGGLLYNEQFF,TGTGCCAGCAGTGAAAACGGGGGACTTCTTTACAATGAGCAGTTCTTC,-,-,TRBV6-1,TRBJ2-1
CASSRRQENYNEQFF,TGTGCCAGCAGCCGTAGACAGGAAAACTACAATGAGCAGTTCTTC,-,-,TRBV3-1/TRBV3-2,TRBJ2-1
CASSPGQGRPSYNSPLHF,TGTGCCAGCTCACCCGGACAGGGTCGACCCTCCTATAATTCACCCCTCCACTTT,-,TRBD1,TRBV18,TRBJ1-6
CASSDRGGRTDTQYF,TGTGCCAGCAGCGACCGGGGGGGCCGTACAGATACGCAGTATTTT,-,TRBD2,TRBV9,TRBJ2-3
CASSDRGSTDTQYF,TGTGCCAGCTCTGACAGGGGTAGCACAGATACGCAGTATTTT,-,TRBD1,TRBV18,TRBJ2-3
CATSDTAGQETQYF,TGTGCCACCAGTGATACCGCAGGACAAGAGACCCAGTACTTC,once,-,TRBV24-1,TRBJ2-5
CASSEGGGNQPQHF,TGTGCCAGCAGTGAAGGAGGAGGCAATCAGCCCCAGCATTTT,few,-,TRBV6-1,TRBJ1-5
CASSFETGEGAFF,TGTGCCAGCAGTTTCGAGACAGGGGAGGGAGCTTTCTTT,-,TRBD1,TRBV28,TRBJ1-1
CASSQRGQGMSPLHF,TGCGCCAGCAGCCAACGGGGACAGGGTATGTCACCCCTCCACTTT,-,TRBD1,TRBV4-1,TRBJ1-6
CASSQDKGQGWETQYF,TGTGCCAGCAGCCAAGATAAAGGACAGGGTTGGGAGACCCAGTACTTC,-,TRBD1,TRBV3-1/TRBV3-2,TRBJ2-5
CASSLTSVVGYTF,TGTGCCAGCAGCTTAACGTCAGTTGTAGGCTACACCTTC,once,-,TRBV7-2,TRBJ1-2
CSVSQGNYGYTF,TGCAGCGTTTCACAGGGGAACTATGGCTACACCTTC,-,TRBD1,TRBV29-1,TRBJ1-2
CASRQGNQPQHF,TGTGCCAGCAGACAGGGTAATCAGCCCCAGCATTTT,-,-,TRBV12-3/TRBV12-4,TRBJ1-5
CASSEGAGNTEAFF,TGCGCCAGCAGTGAGGGGGCCGGGAACACTGAAGCTTTCTTT,-,TRBD1,TRBV5-1,TRBJ1-1
CASTATRGYEQYF,TGTGCCAGCACAGCGACTAGAGGGTACGAGCAGTATTTC,-,-,TRBV6-5,TRBJ2-7
CASSQGQNNQPQHF,TGCGCCAGCAGCCAAGGACAGAACAATCAGCCCCAGCATTTT,-,-,TRBV4-1,TRBJ1-5
CASSLSGSYEQYF,TGTGCCAGCAGCCTAAGCGGTAGCTACGAGCAGTACTTC,-,-,TRBV27,TRBJ2-7
CASSKLAGATDTQYF,TGCGCCAGCAGTAAACTAGCGGGGGCCACAGATACGCAGTATTTT,-,TRBD2,TRBV5-1,TRBJ2-3
CASSSLAGVTLHEQFF,TGTGCCAGCAGCAGCCTAGCGGGGGTTACCCTCCATGAGCAGTTCTTC,-,TRBD2,TRBV3-1/TRBV3-2,TRBJ2-1